The 21 T cell receptor beta chains given below trace back to one sample, sequenced in a study of T cell responses to AZD1222 COVID-19 vaccine. Measured with immunoSEQ multiplex PCR; TCRdb has only the in-frame clones, and not every one. The profile shows over 85,000 clones, around 83% of them singletons. Sequences were derived from peripheral blood, sampled on day 0 of AZD1222 vaccination. Receptors were obtained from an adult in good health.

The chain couples TRBV18 to TRBJ1-1; D gene unclear. The germline V gene encodes CDR1 KGHSH and CDR2 LQKENI. This CDR3 contains 14 residues. V shed 2 bases and J shed 1 base, with 8 bases lying between them. The CDR3 coding sequence is TGTGCCAGCTCACCAACGACGGAGAACACTGAAGCTTTCTTT. Translation gives CASSPTTENTEAFF. Variable domain in full (rest from reference TRBV18 and TRBJ1-1): NAGVMQNPRHLVRRRGQEARLRCSPMKGHSHVYWYRQLPEEGLKFMVYLQKENIIDESGMPKERFSAEFPKEGPSILRIQQVVRGDSAAYFCASSPTTENTEAFFGQGTRLTVV.

The chain couples TRBV19 to TRBJ2-2; possible D gene TRBD2, 6 bases. CDR1 is LNHDA, CDR2 SQIVND, per germline (reference sequence). The V end was cut by 4 bases, the J end by 8 bases, with 11 bases between. The CDR3 runs to 13 residues. The CDR3 nucleotides read TGTGCCAGTAGTAGTATCGGGACTGGGGAGCTGTTTTTT. This translates into CASSSIGTGELFF. Full variable domain (rest looked up from reference TRBV19 and TRBJ2-2): DGGITQSPKYLFRKEGQNVTLSCEQNLNHDAMYWYRQDPGQGLRLIYYSQIVNDFQKGDIAEGYSVSREKKESFPLTVTSAQKNPTAFYLCASSSIGTGELFFGEGSRLTVL.

V usage is TRBV5-1 and J usage is TRBJ1-4; D might be TRBD1 (5 bases). Germline assignment: CDR1 SGHRS and CDR2 YFSETQ. The CDR3 is 16 residues long. The V gene lost 0 bases and the J gene lost 2 bases, with 11 bases spanning the gap. The chain's CDR3 is CASSLGQGTTNEKLFF. CDR3 coding DNA: TGCGCCAGCAGCTTGGGGCAGGGTACGACTAATGAAAAACTGTTTTTT.

The J gene is TRBJ2-2, the V gene TRBV9; 13 nucleotides match TRBD2. CDR3 size: 16 residues. J was trimmed by 5 bases and V by 3 bases; bases with no gene match: 4. CDR1 and CDR2 (germline): SGDLS, YYNGEE. The CDR3 sequence: CASSARTSGSTGELFF. The CDR3 DNA is TGTGCCAGCAGCGCTCGGACTAGCGGGAGTACCGGGGAGCTGTTTTTT.

The rearrangement links TRBV7-9 to TRBJ2-7, with 10 bases aligning to TRBD1. The J segment lost 7 bases and the V segment lost 5 bases, leaving 8 bases of the junction unmatched. The CDR3 is 14 residues long. Germline V CDR1 and CDR2: SEHNR, FQNEAQ (reference sequence). The CDR3 is CASSGGQGFREQYF. The CDR3, as DNA: TGTGCCAGCAGCGGGGGACAGGGGTTTCGGGAGCAGTACTTC.

V and J are TRBV6-5 and TRBJ1-5, with TRBD1 identical over 7 bases. J gave up 2 bases and V 8 bases, and 6 bases lay outside the gene matches. Germline assignment: CDR1 MNHEY and CDR2 SVGAGI. The length of the CDR3 is 14 residues. The CDR3 is CASSRQGGNQPQHF. In DNA form, the CDR3 reads TGTGCCAGCTCTAGACAGGGAGGCAATCAGCCCCAGCATTTT.

The chain is built from TRBV6-2 or TRBV6-3 and TRBJ2-7, with a possible D match to TRBD2 (6 bases). The germline CDR1 and CDR2 sequences are MNHEY and SVGEGT. The CDR3 loop spans 13 amino acids. The V end was cut by 2 bases, the J end by 3 bases, with 8 bases between. CDR3 amino acids: CASSYPGGYEQYF. CDR3 DNA: TGTGCCAGCAGTTACCCCGGGGGCTACGAGCAGTACTTC.

The CDR3 nucleotides read TGTGCCAGCAGCCAACGGGGCCCAACCTATGGCTACACCTTC. This codes for CASSQRGPTYGYTF. The genes are TRBV3-1 (or the pseudogene TRBV3-2) and TRBJ1-2; tentative D call: TRBD1 (5 bases). The germline CDR1 and CDR2 sequences are LGHDT and YNNKEL (reference sequence). The CDR3 has 14 amino acids. V was trimmed by 2 bases and J by 4 bases, leaving 11 bases between them.

V gene TRBV6-2 or TRBV6-3 combines with J gene TRBJ1-2; D not resolved. This CDR3 is built from 15 residues. Germline CDR1 reads MNHEY; CDR2 reads SVGEGT. V was shortened by 0 bases and J by 0 bases, with 8 bases between the two germline ends. CDR3 coding DNA: TGTGCCAGCAGTTACTCTGGGAGACCTAACTATGGCTACACCTTC. Its protein product is CASSYSGRPNYGYTF.

The chain employs TRBV3-1 (or the pseudogene TRBV3-2) and TRBJ1-2; no clear D gene. This CDR3 is built from 14 residues. CDR1 is LGHDT, CDR2 YNNKEL, per germline (reference sequence). Trimming left V 1 base short and J 3 bases short, with 9 bases between. CDR3 sequence: CASSQVFGDYGYTF. The CDR3 nucleotides read TGTGCCAGCAGCCAAGTTTTTGGGGACTATGGCTACACCTTC.

V is TRBV27 and J is TRBJ2-1, with D perhaps TRBD1 (6 bases). Germline CDR1 MNHEY, CDR2 SMNVEV (reference sequence). With 5 bases removed from V and 4 bases from J, the gap between germline ends came to 12 bases. The CDR3 has 14 amino acids. The DNA of the CDR3 is TGTGCCAGCAGTCTAGGGGGTAGTTACAATGAGCAGTTCTTC. This sequence encodes CASSLGGSYNEQFF.

This sequence joins TRBV28 and TRBJ1-6; D remains ambiguous. The V end lost 3 bases, the J end lost 6 bases, and 12 bases lay between the germline ends. In germline, CDR1 is MDHEN, CDR2 SYDVKM. The CDR3 consists of 15 residues. CDR3 amino acids: CASSLVAGRNSPLHF. Here the CDR3 DNA reads TGTGCCAGCAGTTTGGTTGCCGGGCGTAATTCACCCCTCCACTTT.

The rearrangement links TRBV27 to TRBJ1-2; D is uncertain. V was trimmed by 4 bases and J by 4 bases, leaving 16 bases between them. The CDR3 has 15 amino acids. In germline, CDR1 is MNHEY, CDR2 SMNVEV (reference sequence). The CDR3 protein is CASSSQQKPTYGYTF. Written as DNA, the CDR3 is TGTGCCAGCAGTTCCCAACAGAAACCCACCTATGGCTACACCTTC.

The rearrangement uses TRBV27 and TRBJ1-2; D is ambiguous. The V gene lost 3 bases and the J gene lost 4 bases, with 9 bases spanning the gap. CDR3 length: 13 amino acids. Germline loops: CDR1 MNHEY, CDR2 SMNVEV (reference sequence). The CDR3 reads CASSFPSGYGYTF. CDR3 in DNA: TGTGCCAGCAGTTTCCCGTCTGGCTATGGCTACACCTTC.

The gene calls are TRBV21-1 and TRBJ2-7; the D call in the table, TRBD2, was not verified against the DNA. TRBV21-1 is assigned pseudogene status. This CDR3 region has 14 residues. DNA of the CDR3: TGTGCCAGCAGCAGCCGGGACTTCAACTACGAGCAGTACTTC. Its translation: CASSSRDFNYEQYF.

The CDR3 reads CASSSRGRAGEAFF. DNA for the CDR3: TGTGCCAGCAGCTCCCGGGGAAGGGCGGGGGAAGCTTTCTTT. The rearrangement uses TRBV7-3 and TRBJ1-1; no firm D call. V was shortened by 4 bases and J by 8 bases, with 17 bases between the two germline ends. Germline CDR1 reads SGHTA; CDR2 reads FQGTGA. There are 14 residues in the CDR3.

This clone showed up just once. CDR3 sequence: CATPGHWPQETQYF. The CDR3 bases are TGTGCCACCCCGGGACATTGGCCCCAAGAGACCCAGTACTTC. This sequence joins TRBV19 and TRBJ2-5; weak D call: TRBD1 (6 bases). Trimming stripped 10 bases from V and 1 base from J, with 16 bases between. The CDR3 is 14 amino acids. CDR1 is LNHDA and CDR2 is SQIVND in the germline V gene (reference sequence).

V gene TRBV5-6 combines with J gene TRBJ2-7, with 7 bases that match TRBD1. The CDR3 spans 16 residues. The V and J ends lost 3 bases and 6 bases, in that order; junction bases with no gene match: 15. Germline V gene data show CDR1 as SGHDT and CDR2 as YYEEEE. DNA for the CDR3: TGTGCCAGCAGCTATACCCGGGACAGCCATGGTAGCGAGCAGTACTTC. Residues: CASSYTRDSHGSEQYF.

This clone appeared a few times. The chain recombines TRBV30 with TRBJ1-6; TRBD1 is a possible D gene (6 bases). CDR3 length: 13 residues. Germline V gene data show CDR1 as GTSNPN and CDR2 as SVGIG (reference sequence). V was cut by 0 bases and J by 8 bases, with 8 bases left in between. CDR3 in amino acids: CAWSVQGDSPLHF. In DNA, the CDR3 is TGTGCCTGGAGTGTACAGGGTGATTCACCCCTCCACTTT. Full variable domain (rest looked up from reference TRBV30 and TRBJ1-6): SQTIHQWPATLVQPVGSPLSLECTVEGTSNPNLYWYRQAAGRGLQLLFYSVGIGQISSEVPQNLSASRPQDRQFILSSKKLLLSDSGFYLCAWSVQGDSPLHFGNGTRLTVT.

The chain uses TRBV18 and TRBJ2-1; possible D gene TRBD2, 6 bases. This CDR3 is 15 amino acids long. Germline V lookup: CDR1 KGHSH, CDR2 LQKENI. Trimming took off 3 bases at V and 5 bases at J, with 14 bases between the two ends. The CDR3 sequence: CASSPRLVGNNEQFF. The CDR3, as DNA: TGTGCCAGCTCACCCCGACTAGTCGGAAACAATGAGCAGTTCTTC.

The V gene is TRBV7-2, the J gene TRBJ1-6; D uncertain. This CDR3 contains 17 residues. Germline V gene data show CDR1 as SGHTA and CDR2 as FQGNSA. V gave up 5 bases and J gave up 7 bases, with 21 bases separating them. DNA for the CDR3: TGTGCCAGCAGCGAGCCCCCCGGGAGGGCCATGAATTCACCCCTCCACTTT. It is translated as CASSEPPGRAMNSPLHF.